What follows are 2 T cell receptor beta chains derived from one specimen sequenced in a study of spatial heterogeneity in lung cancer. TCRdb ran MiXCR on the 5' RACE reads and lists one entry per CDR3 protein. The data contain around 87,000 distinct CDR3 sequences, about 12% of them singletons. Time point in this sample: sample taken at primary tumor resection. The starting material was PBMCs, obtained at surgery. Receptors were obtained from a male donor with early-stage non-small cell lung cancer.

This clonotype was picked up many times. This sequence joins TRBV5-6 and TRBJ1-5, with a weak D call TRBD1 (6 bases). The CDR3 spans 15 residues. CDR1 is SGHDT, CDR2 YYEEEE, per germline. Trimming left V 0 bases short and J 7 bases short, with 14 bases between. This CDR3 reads CASSLGTGGLQPQHF. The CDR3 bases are TGTGCCAGCAGCTTGGGGACGGGGGGCTTGCAGCCCCAGCATTTT.

The CDR3 bases are TGCAGTGCTACGGGACAGGGCCTCAATGAGCAGTTCTTC. It specifies CSATGQGLNEQFF. This chain uses TRBV20-1 with TRBJ2-1; 9 nucleotides align to TRBD1. V lost 4 bases and J lost 6; bases outside the gene matches: 4. CDR1 is DFQATT and CDR2 is SNEGSKA in the germline V gene (reference sequence). The CDR3 spans 13 residues.